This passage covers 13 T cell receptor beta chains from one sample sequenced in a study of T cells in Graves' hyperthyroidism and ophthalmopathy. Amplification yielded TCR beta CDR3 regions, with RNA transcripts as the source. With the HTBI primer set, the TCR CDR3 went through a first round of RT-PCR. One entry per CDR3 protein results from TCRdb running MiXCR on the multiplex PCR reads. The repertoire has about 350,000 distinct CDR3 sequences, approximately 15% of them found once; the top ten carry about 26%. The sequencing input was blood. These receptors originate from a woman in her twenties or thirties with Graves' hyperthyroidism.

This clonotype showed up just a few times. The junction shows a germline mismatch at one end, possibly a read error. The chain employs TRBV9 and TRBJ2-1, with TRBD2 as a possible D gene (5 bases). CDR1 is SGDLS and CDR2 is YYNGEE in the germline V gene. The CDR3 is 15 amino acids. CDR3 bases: TGTACCAGCAGCCCATGGGGAGAGGGTTACAATGAGCAGTTCTTC. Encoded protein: CTSSPWGEGYNEQFF.

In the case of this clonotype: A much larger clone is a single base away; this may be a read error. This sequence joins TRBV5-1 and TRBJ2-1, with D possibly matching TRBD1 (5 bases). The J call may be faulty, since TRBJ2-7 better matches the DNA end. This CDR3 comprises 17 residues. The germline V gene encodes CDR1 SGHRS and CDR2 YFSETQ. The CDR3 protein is CASSLFQGARPYYEQYF. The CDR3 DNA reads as TGCGCCAGCAGCTTGTTTCAGGGTGCTAGGCCCTACTACGAGCAGTACTTC.

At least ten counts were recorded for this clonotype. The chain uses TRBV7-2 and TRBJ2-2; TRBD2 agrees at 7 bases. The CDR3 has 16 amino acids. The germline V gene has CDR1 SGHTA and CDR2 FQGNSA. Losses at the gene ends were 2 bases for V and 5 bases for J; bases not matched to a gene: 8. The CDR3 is CASSLTALGGTGELFF. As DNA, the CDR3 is TGTGCCAGCAGCTTAACGGCCTTGGGGGGGACCGGGGAGCTGTTTTTT.

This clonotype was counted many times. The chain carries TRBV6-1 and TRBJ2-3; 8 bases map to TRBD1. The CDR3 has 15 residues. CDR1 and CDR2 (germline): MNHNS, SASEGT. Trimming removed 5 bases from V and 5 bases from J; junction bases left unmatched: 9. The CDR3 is CASSLRAGGVDTQYF. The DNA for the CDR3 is TGTGCCAGCAGTTTGCGCGCAGGGGGCGTAGATACGCAGTATTTT.

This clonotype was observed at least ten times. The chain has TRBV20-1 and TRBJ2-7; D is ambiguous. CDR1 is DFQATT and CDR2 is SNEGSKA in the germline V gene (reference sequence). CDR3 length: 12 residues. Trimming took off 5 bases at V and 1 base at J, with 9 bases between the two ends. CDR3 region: CSAPDQSYEQYF. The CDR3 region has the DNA TGCAGTGCTCCGGACCAATCCTACGAGCAGTACTTC.

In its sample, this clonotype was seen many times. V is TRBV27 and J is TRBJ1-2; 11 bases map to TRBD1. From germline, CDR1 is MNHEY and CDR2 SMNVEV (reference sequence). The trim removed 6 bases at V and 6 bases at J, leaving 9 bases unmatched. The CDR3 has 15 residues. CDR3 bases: TGTGCCAGCAGACCATGGACAGGGGGCGCAGATGGCTACACCTTC. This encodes CASRPWTGGADGYTF.

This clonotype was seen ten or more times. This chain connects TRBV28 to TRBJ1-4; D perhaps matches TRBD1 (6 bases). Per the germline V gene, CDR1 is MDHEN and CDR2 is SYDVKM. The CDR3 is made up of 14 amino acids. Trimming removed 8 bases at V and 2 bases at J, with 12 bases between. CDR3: CASGGGHTNEKLFF. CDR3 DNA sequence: TGTGCCAGCGGCGGGGGGCACACTAATGAAAAACTGTTTTTT.

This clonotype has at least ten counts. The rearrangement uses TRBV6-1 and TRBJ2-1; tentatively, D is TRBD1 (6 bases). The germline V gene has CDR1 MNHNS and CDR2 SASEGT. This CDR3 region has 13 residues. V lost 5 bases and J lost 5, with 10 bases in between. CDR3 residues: CASSRHRDNEQFF. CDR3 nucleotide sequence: TGTGCCAGCAGTCGCCACAGGGACAATGAGCAGTTCTTC.

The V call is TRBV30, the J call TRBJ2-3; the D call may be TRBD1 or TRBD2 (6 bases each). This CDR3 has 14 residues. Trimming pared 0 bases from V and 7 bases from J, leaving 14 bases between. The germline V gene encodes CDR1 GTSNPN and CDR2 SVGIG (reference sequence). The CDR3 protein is CAWSVWGARNTQYF. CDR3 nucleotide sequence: TGTGCCTGGAGTGTATGGGGGGCACGGAATACGCAGTATTTT.

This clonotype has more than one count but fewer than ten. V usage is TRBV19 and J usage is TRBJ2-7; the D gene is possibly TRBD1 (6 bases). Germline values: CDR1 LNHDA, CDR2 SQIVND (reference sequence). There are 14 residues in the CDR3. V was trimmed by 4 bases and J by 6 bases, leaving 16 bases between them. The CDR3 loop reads CASSKDSPPAEQYF. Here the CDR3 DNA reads TGTGCCAGTAGTAAGGACAGCCCTCCGGCCGAGCAGTACTTC.

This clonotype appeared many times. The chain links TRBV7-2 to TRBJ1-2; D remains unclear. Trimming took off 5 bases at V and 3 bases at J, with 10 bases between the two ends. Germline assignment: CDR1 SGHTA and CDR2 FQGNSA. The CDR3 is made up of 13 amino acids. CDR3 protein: CASSQDGHYGYTF. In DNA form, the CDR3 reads TGTGCCAGCAGCCAGGACGGACACTATGGCTACACCTTC.

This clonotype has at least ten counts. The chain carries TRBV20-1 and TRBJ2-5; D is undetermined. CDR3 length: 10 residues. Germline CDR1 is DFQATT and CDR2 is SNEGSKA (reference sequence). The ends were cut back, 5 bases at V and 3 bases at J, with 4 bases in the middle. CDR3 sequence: CSAAEETQYF. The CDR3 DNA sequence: TGCAGTGCTGCGGAAGAGACCCAGTACTTC.

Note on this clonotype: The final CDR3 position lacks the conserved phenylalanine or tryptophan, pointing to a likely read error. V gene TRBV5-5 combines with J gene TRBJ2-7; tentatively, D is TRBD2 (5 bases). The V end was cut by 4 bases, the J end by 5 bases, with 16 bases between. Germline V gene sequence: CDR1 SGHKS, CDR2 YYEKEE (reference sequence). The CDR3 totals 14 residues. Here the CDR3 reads CASSPSGGSHEQYL. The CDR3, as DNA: TGTGCCAGCAGCCCCTCCGGAGGATCCCACGAGCAGTACCTC.